The rows below give T cell receptor beta chains drawn from one sample of a study of prognosis after radiotherapy for stage I lung cancer. TCRdb processed the multiplex PCR reads anew with MiXCR; each CDR3 protein has one entry. The top ten hold about 9.2% of the sample, which has around 51,000 distinct CDR3 sequences, roughly 35% seen once. The sequencing here drew on PBMCs, taken before or after stereotactic body radiation therapy (not recorded which). Source of these receptors: a donor over 45 with non-small cell lung cancer. Both conserved end residues are part of each CDR3. Fields, in order: clone size, V gene, J gene, D gene, CDR3 DNA, CDR3 protein. D genes are given only for firm matches. Where a row states a size, it is once, few, many or the class of an expanded clone; other rows omit it.

many	TRBV2	TRBJ1-1	TRBD1	TGTGCCAGCAGGCCCCCGACAGGGATCACTGAAGCTTTCTTT	CASRPPTGITEAFF
once	TRBV5-1	TRBJ2-3	TRBD2	TGCGCCAACAGCAATAATCTAGCGGGCGATACGAAGTATTTT	CANSNNLAGDTKYF
NA	TRBV28	TRBJ2-6	NA	TGTGCCAGCAGTTTTGCGGGTTGGACGGGAGAGGCCAACGTCCTGACTTTC	CASSFAGWTGEANVLTF
many	TRBV30	TRBJ1-1	TRBD1	TGTGCCTGTTTCCGGGACAGGGGAAAGGTGAACACTGAAGCTTTCTTT	CACFRDRGKVNTEAFF
many	TRBV3-1	TRBJ1-2	NA	TGTGCCAGCAGCCCGTCACGCGTCTATGGCTACACCTTC	CASSPSRVYGYTF
many	TRBV5-1	TRBJ2-1	NA	TGCGCCAGCAGTTCTACAGGCGGTATGGATGAGCAGTTCTTC	CASSSTGGMDEQFF
many	TRBV12-3/TRBV12-4	TRBJ2-5	NA	TGTGCCAGCAGTCGCCCAGGAGGGGGAGAGACCCAGTACTTC	CASSRPGGGETQYF
many	TRBV19	TRBJ1-5	TRBD1	TGTGCCACCAAGGCTGGGGCAGGGGGTCCGCCCCAGCATTTT	CATKAGAGGPPQHF
many	TRBV9	TRBJ2-3	TRBD2	TGTGCCAGCAGCGTGGGACTAGCGGGGGGGATCACAGATACGCAGTATTTT	CASSVGLAGGITDTQYF
many	TRBV7-2	TRBJ2-3	TRBD2	TGTGCCAGCAGCCCCCGGGGCCCCGGGGGGGGTGCGCAGTATTTT	CASSPRGPGGGAQYF
NA	TRBV7-8	TRBJ1-5	NA	TGTGCCAGCGGGGTAGGGTTTAATCAGCCCCAGCATTTT	CASGVGFNQPQHF
many	TRBV7-2	TRBJ2-5	NA	TGTGCCAGCAGCTTGCAGTCAGGGGAGACCCAGTACTTC	CASSLQSGETQYF
many	TRBV2	TRBJ1-3	NA	TGTGCCAGCTGGGGGGCAGGGATGAGAGATGGAAACACCATATATTTT	CASWGAGMRDGNTIYF
NA	TRBV28	TRBJ2-4	NA	TGTGCCAGCAGTCCCAGGGACATTCAGTACTTC	CASSPRDIQYF
many	TRBV20-1	TRBJ1-2	TRBD1	TGCAGTCCACGTGTCCGGACAGGGGGGAGAGATGGCTACACCTTC	CSPRVRTGGRDGYTF
many	TRBV6-1	TRBJ1-1	NA	TGTGCCAGCCATGACCGGGACACTGAAGCTTTCTTT	CASHDRDTEAFF
NA	TRBV6-2/TRBV6-3	TRBJ2-3	NA	TGTGCCAGCAGTCGGACCCTTGGGACGACCCATACGCAGTATTTT	CASSRTLGTTHTQYF
NA	TRBV20-1	TRBJ2-5	TRBD1	TGCAGTGCTAGAGCCCCGACAGGGGGAGAGACCCAGTACTTC	CSARAPTGGETQYF
many	TRBV11-2	TRBJ2-1	NA	TGTGCCAGCAGCTTAGCAGGTTCGATGTTCTTC	CASSLAGSMFF
many	TRBV18	TRBJ2-7	NA	TGTGCCAGCTCACCGGGGAGACCTCCGGTCTACGAGCAGTACTTC	CASSPGRPPVYEQYF
NA	TRBV19	TRBJ2-3	NA	TGTGCCGGTAGCCTTGGGGAGTACACAGATACGCAGTATTTT	CAGSLGEYTDTQYF
large	TRBV4-1	TRBJ2-7	TRBD1	TGCGCCAGCAGCCCCCGGACAGGGAGCTACGAGCAGTACTTC	CASSPRTGSYEQYF
many	TRBV9	TRBJ2-1	NA	TGTGCCAGCAGCGTAACGTGGCTAGTGGACAATGAGCAGTTCTTC	CASSVTWLVDNEQFF
many	TRBV6-5	TRBJ1-5	NA	TGTGCCAGCAGTTTACGGCCCAGGAGTTATAGCAATCAGCCCCAGCATTTT	CASSLRPRSYSNQPQHF
NA	TRBV4-3	TRBJ2-7	TRBD1	TGCGCCAGCAGCCAAGACTGGGGCAGGGGGAGCGAGCAGTACTTC	CASSQDWGRGSEQYF
many	TRBV19	TRBJ1-4	TRBD1	TGTGCCAGTAGTACGCCGGGGACAGGGAGCCAGAAACTGTTTTTT	CASSTPGTGSQKLFF
many	TRBV9	TRBJ1-1	NA	TGTGCCAGCAGCCCTTCCCACTACACTGAAGCTTTCTTT	CASSPSHYTEAFF
NA	TRBV15	TRBJ2-7	TRBD2	TGTGCCACCAGCAGAGCTTCTAGCGGGGCCTACGAGCAGTACTTC	CATSRASSGAYEQYF